This entry is about one T cell receptor (beta chain). CDR1 MNHEY and CDR2 SVGAGI come from the germline V gene. CDR3 length equals 15 residues. V lost 5 bases, J lost 6 bases, and 10 bases stayed unmatched. The sample originates from a study of blood T cell repertoires in COVID-19. Study-wide context: Samples came from the United States, Italy and Spain, spanning acute and convalescent COVID-19. From T cells, B-cell-depleted T cells, or PBMCs came the material, which was cDNA or gDNA.

Those enrolled, adults aged roughly 18 to 89 years, came from about two dozen US areas. Cohort placement rested on clinical history that participants reported themselves. Sequencing used immunoSEQ multiplex PCR; TCRdb keeps in-frame clones, though not all of them. Counted here are under 200,000 clones, more than 85% occurring once; the ten biggest clones make up 7%. The specimen was PBMCs or T cells enriched from blood (not recorded which). The source is a woman aged 45 to 65 who had recovered from COVID-19. This rearrangement joins TRBV6-5 to TRBJ1-2; 9 bases fit TRBD1. CDR3 loop: CASSRPGTGFNGYTF. CDR3 coding DNA: TGTGCCAGCAGTCGTCCCGGGACAGGGTTTAATGGCTACACCTTC.